The next 18 T cell receptor beta chains were all read from a single sample in a study of shared clonotypes between healthy human individuals. Assay: immunoSEQ multiplex PCR; the TCRdb copy retains only in-frame clones and omits some. The sample has 2 million to 3 million clones; approximately 93% are singletons. Input material: naive CD4+ T cells from PBMCs. Sample subset: CD45RA+ positively selected. The receptors here all came from a man aged 18 to 30 in good health. Some clones in this sample may be carry-over from other donors' samples.

The genes are TRBV5-1 and TRBJ1-1; no definite D call. V was shortened by 3 bases and J by 4 bases, with 16 bases between the two germline ends. The CDR3 sequence is 15 residues long. The germline gives CDR1 SGHRS, CDR2 YFSETQ. DNA for the CDR3: TGCGCCAGCAGCTCAGGTCGGGGAGGCGGCACTGAAGCTTTCTTT. Protein sequence: CASSSGRGGGTEAFF. Complete variable domain (other parts from reference TRBV5-1 and TRBJ1-1): KAGVTQTPRYLIKTRGQQVTLSCSPISGHRSVSWYQQTPGQGLQFLFEYFSETQRNKGNFPGRFSGRQFSNSRSEMNVSTLELGDSALYLCASSSGRGGGTEAFFGQGTRLTVV.

The rearrangement links TRBV27 to TRBJ1-3; no clear D. The germline V and J ends were trimmed by 6 bases and 0 bases, with 12 bases remaining between them. CDR3 length: 15 residues. In germline, CDR1 is MNHEY, CDR2 SMNVEV (reference sequence). As DNA, the CDR3 is TGTGCCAGCAGGCCTGGACGGAACTCTGGAAACACCATATATTTT. Translation: CASRPGRNSGNTIYF.

This CDR3 reads CASGQGNYEQYF. Written as DNA, the CDR3 is TGTGCCAGCGGACAGGGGAACTACGAGCAGTACTTC. The chain employs TRBV6-5 and TRBJ2-7; 9 bases agree with TRBD1. Germline assignment: CDR1 MNHEY and CDR2 SVGAGI. The CDR3 runs 12 residues. V shed 8 bases, J shed 3 bases, and the junction held 2 bases outside the gene matches.

The chain employs TRBV9 and TRBJ2-7, with D perhaps matching TRBD1 (5 bases). CDR3 length equals 14 residues. Germline CDR1 is SGDLS and CDR2 is YYNGEE. V lost 0 bases, J lost 0 bases, and 7 bases lay in between. The CDR3 nucleotides read TGTGCCAGCAGCGTAGGACAGCTCTCCTACGAGCAGTACTTC. It encodes CASSVGQLSYEQYF.

The sample holds one count of this clone. The V call is TRBV7-2, the J call TRBJ2-7; weak D call: TRBD2 (5 bases). The CDR3 spans 13 residues. Trimming stripped 5 bases from V and 3 bases from J, with 11 bases between. The germline CDR1 and CDR2 sequences are SGHTA and FQGNSA. CDR3 DNA sequence: TGTGCCAGCAGCCCCTCGGGGTTCTACGAGCAGTACTTC. Translated, it gives CASSPSGFYEQYF.

V gene TRBV2 combines with J gene TRBJ1-1; TRBD1 aligns across 10 bases. The germline gives CDR1 SNHLY, CDR2 FYNNEI. There are 14 residues in the CDR3. Losses at the gene ends were 6 bases for V and 5 bases for J; bases not matched to a gene: 6. CDR3 amino acids: CASRDRDRGTEAFF. CDR3 nucleotide sequence: TGTGCCAGCAGGGACCGGGACAGGGGAACTGAAGCTTTCTTT.

The chain carries TRBV11-2 and TRBJ2-7, with D perhaps TRBD2 (6 bases). This CDR3 spans 13 amino acids. Germline V gives CDR1 SGHAT, CDR2 FQNNGV. Trimming took 5 bases from V and 12 from J, leaving 20 bases between them. The CDR3 DNA follows: TGTGCCAGCAGCCAAAGCGGGCACCAGGAGGGGTACTTC. As protein: CASSQSGHQEGYF.

This clone showed up just once. The J gene is TRBJ2-3, the V gene TRBV2; 11 bases are shared with TRBD2. Germline V gene data show CDR1 as SNHLY and CDR2 as FYNNEI. V lost 5 bases and J lost 6; bases outside the gene matches: 7. The length of the CDR3 is 15 residues. CDR3 coding DNA: TGTGCCAGCAGTTTAGCGGGAGGGCCGGAGGATACGCAGTATTTT. Its translation: CASSLAGGPEDTQYF. The full variable domain, with the rest looked up from reference TRBV2 and TRBJ2-3, is EPEVTQTPSHQVTQMGQEVILRCVPISNHLYFYWYRQILGQKVEFLVSFYNNEISEKSEIFDDQFSVERPDGSNFTLKIRSTKLEDSAMYFCASSLAGGPEDTQYFGPGTRLTVL.

The V gene is TRBV28, the J gene TRBJ2-1; weak D call: TRBD2 (6 bases). CDR1 is MDHEN, CDR2 SYDVKM, per germline. CDR3 size: 14 residues. The V end was cut by 6 bases, the J end by 10 bases, with 19 bases between. The CDR3: CASRSGTRSAEQFF. The CDR3 DNA reads as TGTGCCAGCAGGTCCGGGACTCGGTCCGCGGAGCAGTTCTTC.

This clone was found a few times. The chain combines TRBV7-9 with TRBJ2-2, with 9 bases aligning to TRBD2. The germline gives CDR1 SEHNR, CDR2 FQNEAQ (reference sequence). CDR3 length: 16 residues. J gave up 2 bases and V 3 bases, and 4 bases lay outside the gene matches. This CDR3 is CASSFIAGDNTGELFF. Written as DNA, the CDR3 is TGTGCCAGCAGCTTCATAGCGGGAGACAACACCGGGGAGCTGTTTTTT.

Only a few counts were recorded for this clone. The V call is TRBV20-1, the J call TRBJ1-5; TRBD1 is a possible D gene (6 bases). There are 11 residues in the CDR3. The germline gives CDR1 DFQATT, CDR2 SNEGSKA (reference sequence). The CDR3 loop reads CSGGSNQPQHF. The CDR3 DNA sequence: TGCAGCGGGGGCTCCAATCAGCCCCAGCATTTT.

The gene calls are TRBV19 and TRBJ1-2; weak D call: TRBD1 (5 bases). The CDR3 consists of 13 residues. Germline CDR1 and CDR2: LNHDA and SQIVND (reference sequence). With 4 bases removed from V and 6 bases from J, the gap between germline ends came to 12 bases. The CDR3, as DNA: TGTGCCAGTAGTAGCGGGACCTGGAATGGCTACACCTTC. This codes for CASSSGTWNGYTF.

J is TRBJ2-7 and V is TRBV13, with a tentative D call TRBD1 (6 bases). From germline, CDR1 is PRHDT and CDR2 FYEKMQ (reference sequence). The CDR3 spans 14 residues. Trimming shortened V by 5 bases and J by 3 bases, and 14 bases separated the two germline ends. Written as DNA, the CDR3 is TGTGCCAGCAGCCGTACCCACAGGGACTACGAGCAGTACTTC. Its protein product is CASSRTHRDYEQYF.

This chain links TRBV27 with TRBJ2-7; TRBD2 might be the D (5 bases). Germline V gene sequence: CDR1 MNHEY, CDR2 SMNVEV (reference sequence). CDR3 length equals 13 residues. CDR3 loop: CVSGVHGSIEQYF. DNA for the CDR3: TGTGTCTCTGGGGTCCATGGGAGTATCGAGCAGTACTTC.

This clone was observed a handful of times. The genes are TRBV11-3 and TRBJ2-7; 11 bases align to TRBD1. The germline gives CDR1 SGHNT, CDR2 YENEEA. V dropped 5 bases and J dropped 6; count of bases not matched to a gene: 3. This CDR3 is built from 13 residues. The CDR3 coding sequence is TGTGCCAGCAGCCACGGACAGGGGGCCGAGCAGTACTTC. Its translation: CASSHGQGAEQYF. Full variable domain (rest looked up from reference TRBV11-3 and TRBJ2-7): EAGVVQSPRYKIIEKKQPVAFWCNPISGHNTLYWYLQNLGQGPELLIRYENEEAVDDSQLPKDRFSAERLKGVDSTLKIQPAELGDSAVYLCASSHGQGAEQYFGPGTRLTVT.

The chain has TRBV14 and TRBJ2-1; TRBD2 matches at 14 bases. The CDR3 loop spans 19 amino acids. Germline CDR1 reads SGHDN; CDR2 reads FVKESK. The J segment lost 2 bases and the V segment lost 2 bases, leaving 8 bases of the junction unmatched. This chain's CDR3 is CASSQLRTSGRTAYNEQFF. The DNA of the CDR3 is TGTGCCAGCAGCCAACTCCGGACTAGCGGGAGGACCGCCTACAATGAGCAGTTCTTC.

The chain combines TRBV27 with TRBJ2-7; 10 positions match TRBD2. Germline V CDR1 and CDR2: MNHEY, SMNVEV (reference sequence). CDR3 length: 15 amino acids. V lost 5 bases to trimming and J lost 1 base; unmatched junction nucleotides: 5. The DNA for the CDR3 is TGTGCCAGCAGTCGAGCGGGACTAGCGTCCTACGAGCAGTACTTC. Its protein is CASSRAGLASYEQYF.

The chain combines TRBV7-3 with TRBJ2-2, with TRBD2 identical over 9 bases. The CDR3 contains 16 residues. In germline, CDR1 is SGHTA, CDR2 FQGTGA. The J segment lost 4 bases and the V segment lost 1 base, leaving 4 bases of the junction unmatched. The CDR3 DNA sequence: TGTGCCAGCAGCTTAAGGGCTAGCGGGGTCACCGGGGAGCTGTTTTTT. It is translated as CASSLRASGVTGELFF.